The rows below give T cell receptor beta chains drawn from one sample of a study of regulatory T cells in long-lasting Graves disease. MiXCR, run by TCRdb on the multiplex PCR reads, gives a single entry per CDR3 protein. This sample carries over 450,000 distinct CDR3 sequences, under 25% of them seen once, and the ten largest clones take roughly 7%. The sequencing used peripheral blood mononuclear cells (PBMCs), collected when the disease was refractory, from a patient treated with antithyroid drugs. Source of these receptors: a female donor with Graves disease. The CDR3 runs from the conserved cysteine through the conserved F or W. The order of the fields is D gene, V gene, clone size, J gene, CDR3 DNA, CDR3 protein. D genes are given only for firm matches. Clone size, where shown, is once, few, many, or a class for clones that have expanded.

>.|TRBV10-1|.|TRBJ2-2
TGCGCCAGCGCCTTAATGAACACCGGGGAGCTGTTTTTT
CASALMNTGELFF
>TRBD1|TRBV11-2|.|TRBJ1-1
TGTGCCAGCAGCCCGTGGACAGGGGCGGCGACTGAAGCTTTCTTT
CASSPWTGAATEAFF
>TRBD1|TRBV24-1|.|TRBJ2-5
TGTGCCACCAGTGATTTTGGGAGGACAGGGGGCGGGGAGACCCAGTACTTC
CATSDFGRTGGGETQYF
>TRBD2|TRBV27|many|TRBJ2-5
TGTGCCAGCAGACCTACTAGCGGGAGTTGGCAAGAGACCCAGTACTTC
CASRPTSGSWQETQYF
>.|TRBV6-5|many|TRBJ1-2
TGTGCCAGCAGTTACTTGGACAGTAACTATGGCTACACCTTC
CASSYLDSNYGYTF
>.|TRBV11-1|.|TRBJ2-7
TGTGCCAGCAGCTCTGGACTGGGGGGACTCTACGAGCAGTACTTC
CASSSGLGGLYEQYF
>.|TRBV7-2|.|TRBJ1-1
TGTGCCAGCAGCCCGCGCGGGAGACGAGGAGCTTTCTTT
CASSPRGRRGAFF
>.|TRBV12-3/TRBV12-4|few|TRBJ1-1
TGTGCCAGTTCCGGAGTAGAGAACACTGAAGCTTTCTTT
CASSGVENTEAFF
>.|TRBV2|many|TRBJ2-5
TGTGCCAGCCGACTCGACCCCGGTGGGGAGACCCAGTACTTC
CASRLDPGGETQYF
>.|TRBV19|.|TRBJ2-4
TGTGCCAGTAGTCCCAAGGTAGCCAAAAACATTCAGTACTTC
CASSPKVAKNIQYF
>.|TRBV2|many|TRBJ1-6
TGTGCCAGCATGAGCGGGCCTTATAATTCACCCCTCCACTTT
CASMSGPYNSPLHF
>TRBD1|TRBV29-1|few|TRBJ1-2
TGCAGCGTGGAGACAGGGACAGACTATGGCTACACCTTC
CSVETGTDYGYTF
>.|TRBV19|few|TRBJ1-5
TGTGCCAGTAGTACCTTCAGGGTCAGGGTCCCGAATCAGCCCCAGCATTTT
CASSTFRVRVPNQPQHF
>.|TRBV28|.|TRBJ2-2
TGTGCCAGCAGTCCCCCCACAGCAGTAGCGAACACCGGGGAGCTGTTTTTT
CASSPPTAVANTGELFF
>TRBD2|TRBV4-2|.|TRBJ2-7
TGTGCCAGCAGCCGAGCTAGCGGAGGACGTTACGAGCAGTACTTC
CASSRASGGRYEQYF
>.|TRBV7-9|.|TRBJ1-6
TGTGCCAGCAGCCAGGGGAACAATAATTCACCCCTCCACTTT
CASSQGNNNSPLHF
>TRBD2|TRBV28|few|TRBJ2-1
TGTGCCAGCGTTCTAGCGGGAGCCTACAATGAGCAGTTCTTC
CASVLAGAYNEQFF
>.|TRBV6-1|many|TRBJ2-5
TGTGCCAGCAGTACCCTCCACATGGGGGAAGGGACCCAGTACTTC
CASSTLHMGEGTQYF
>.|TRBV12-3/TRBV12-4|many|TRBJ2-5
TGTGCCAGCAGTCCCCGGACACACCTTACATCGGCCCAGTACTTC
CASSPRTHLTSAQYF
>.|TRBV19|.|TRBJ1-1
TGTGCCAGTAGTATAGATGCCGGGCCTCAGGCTTTCTTT
CASSIDAGPQAFF
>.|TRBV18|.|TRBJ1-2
TGTGCCAGCTCACCTTCGGGCGAAGATGGCTACACCTTC
CASSPSGEDGYTF
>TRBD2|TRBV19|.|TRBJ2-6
TGTGCCAGTAGTCCCTGGCCTAGCGGGGGCTCTGGGGCCAACGTCCTGACTTTC
CASSPWPSGGSGANVLTF
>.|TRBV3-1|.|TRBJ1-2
TGTGCCAGCAGCCGCACCGGGGGGAGAGCCTATGGCTACACCTTC
CASSRTGGRAYGYTF
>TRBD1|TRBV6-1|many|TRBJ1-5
TGTGCCAGCAGTGAGACAGGGAACACCAGCCCCCAGCATTTT
CASSETGNTSPQHF
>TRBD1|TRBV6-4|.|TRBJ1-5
TGTGCCAGCAGTCCCAGGGGACAGACTTATCAGCCCCAGCATTTT
CASSPRGQTYQPQHF
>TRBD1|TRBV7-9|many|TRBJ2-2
TGTGCCAGCAGTCCGACAGGGGGCGCGGACACCGGGGAGCTGTTTTTT
CASSPTGGADTGELFF
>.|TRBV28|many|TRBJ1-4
TGTGCCAGCAGTTTGGGAGGGCATGGGGCTAATGAAAAACTGTTTTTT
CASSLGGHGANEKLFF
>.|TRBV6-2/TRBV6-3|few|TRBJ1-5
TGTGCCAGCAGTTACTCCTGGACATCCATCCAGCCCCAGCATTTT
CASSYSWTSIQPQHF
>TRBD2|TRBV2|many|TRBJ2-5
TGTGCCAGCAGCGGACTAGTACAAGAGACCCAGTACTTC
CASSGLVQETQYF
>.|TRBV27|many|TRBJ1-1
TGTGCCAGCAGTTTGGAGGGGAAGCTCACTGAAGCTTTCTTT
CASSLEGKLTEAFF
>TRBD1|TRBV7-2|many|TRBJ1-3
TGTGCCAGCAGCTTGCTGGACAGGCACTCTGGAAACACCATATATTTT
CASSLLDRHSGNTIYF
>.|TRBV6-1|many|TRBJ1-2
TGTGCCAGCAGTGAGGCCCTACGGGATGGCTACACCTTC
CASSEALRDGYTF
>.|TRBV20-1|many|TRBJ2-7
TGCAGTGCTAGAGATCTGGGGTTCTCCTACGAGCAGTACTTC
CSARDLGFSYEQYF
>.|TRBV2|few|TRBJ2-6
TGTGCCAGCAGGGGACCCCCGTGGTTGTCTGGGGCCAACGTCCTGACTTTC
CASRGPPWLSGANVLTF
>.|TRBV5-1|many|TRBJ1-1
TGCGCCAGCAGCGGTGAGAACACTGAAGCTTTCTTT
CASSGENTEAFF
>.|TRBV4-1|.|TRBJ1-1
TGCGCCAGCAGCCAAGAGGGACCGGTGACAACAAAAGCTTTCTTT
CASSQEGPVTTKAFF
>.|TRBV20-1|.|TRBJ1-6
TGCAGTGCTAGGCCTGGGGCCAGCTCCTATAATTCACCCCTCCACTTT
CSARPGASSYNSPLHF
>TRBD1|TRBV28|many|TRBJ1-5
TGTGCCAGCATGGGGGACAGAGTCTATAGCAATCAGCCCCAGCATTTT
CASMGDRVYSNQPQHF
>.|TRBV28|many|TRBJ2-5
TGTGCCACACGTCAGGGGGGGGTACAAGAGACCCAGTACTTC
CATRQGGVQETQYF
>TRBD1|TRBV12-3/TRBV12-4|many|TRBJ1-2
TGTGCCAGCAGTTTCGGGACAGGGAGGGAAGGCTACACCTTC
CASSFGTGREGYTF
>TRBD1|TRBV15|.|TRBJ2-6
TGTGCCACCAGCAAGCTCGGGACAGGGGGCTCTGGGGCCAACGTCCTGACTTTC
CATSKLGTGGSGANVLTF
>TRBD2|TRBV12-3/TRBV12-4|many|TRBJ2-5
TGTGCCAGCAGTTTAAGAGCGGGACTCCTCCAAGAGACCCAGTACTTC
CASSLRAGLLQETQYF
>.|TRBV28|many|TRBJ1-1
TGTGCCAGCAGTTCAGGGACGAACACTGAAGCTTTCTTT
CASSSGTNTEAFF
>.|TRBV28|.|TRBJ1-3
TGTGCCAGCAGTTTATCAGCTTTGGGCCGAAGCTCTGGAAACACCATATATTTT
CASSLSALGRSSGNTIYF
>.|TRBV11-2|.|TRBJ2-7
TGTGCCAGCAGCTCTCTTCGGTCAGGGGCCAACGAGCAGTACTTC
CASSSLRSGANEQYF
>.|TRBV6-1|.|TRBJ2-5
TGTGCCAGCAGTACCATGTGGGGACTGCAAGAGACCCAGTACTTC
CASSTMWGLQETQYF
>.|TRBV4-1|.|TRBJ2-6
TGCGCCAGCAGCCAAGGGAGAGGGACTGGGGCCAACGTCCTGACTTTC
CASSQGRGTGANVLTF
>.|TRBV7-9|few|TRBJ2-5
TGTGCCAGCAGCTTCCCTAGAAGCGTCGAAGAGACCCAGTACTTC
CASSFPRSVEETQYF
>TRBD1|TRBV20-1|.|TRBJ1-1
TGCAGTGCTGTAGAGGGGGGCACAGGGGGCGAAGCTTTCTTT
CSAVEGGTGGEAFF
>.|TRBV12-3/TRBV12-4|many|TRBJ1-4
TGTGCCAGCAGTTCAAGCCAGGGCGAAAAACTGTTTTTT
CASSSSQGEKLFF
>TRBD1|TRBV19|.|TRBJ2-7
TGTGCCAGTAGTAGCCAGGGGGCTCGGGGCGAGCAGTACTTC
CASSSQGARGEQYF
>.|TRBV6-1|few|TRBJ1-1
TGTGCCAGCAGTGCCCTATCAGAAACTGAAGCTTTCTTT
CASSALSETEAFF
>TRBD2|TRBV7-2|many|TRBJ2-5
TGTGCCAGCAGTTACGACCCGGGACTAGCGGGGTACCAAGAGACCCAGTACTTC
CASSYDPGLAGYQETQYF
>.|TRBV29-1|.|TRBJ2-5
TGCAGCGCTGGGACGGAGGTGGAGACCCAGTACTTC
CSAGTEVETQYF
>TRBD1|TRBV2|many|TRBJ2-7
TGTGCCAGCAGTTCCGACCGACAGGGGAAGCAGTACTTC
CASSSDRQGKQYF
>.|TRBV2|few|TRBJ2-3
TGTGCCAGCAGTGACTTCCTGGCCCAGCCCTCAGATACGCAGTATTTT
CASSDFLAQPSDTQYF